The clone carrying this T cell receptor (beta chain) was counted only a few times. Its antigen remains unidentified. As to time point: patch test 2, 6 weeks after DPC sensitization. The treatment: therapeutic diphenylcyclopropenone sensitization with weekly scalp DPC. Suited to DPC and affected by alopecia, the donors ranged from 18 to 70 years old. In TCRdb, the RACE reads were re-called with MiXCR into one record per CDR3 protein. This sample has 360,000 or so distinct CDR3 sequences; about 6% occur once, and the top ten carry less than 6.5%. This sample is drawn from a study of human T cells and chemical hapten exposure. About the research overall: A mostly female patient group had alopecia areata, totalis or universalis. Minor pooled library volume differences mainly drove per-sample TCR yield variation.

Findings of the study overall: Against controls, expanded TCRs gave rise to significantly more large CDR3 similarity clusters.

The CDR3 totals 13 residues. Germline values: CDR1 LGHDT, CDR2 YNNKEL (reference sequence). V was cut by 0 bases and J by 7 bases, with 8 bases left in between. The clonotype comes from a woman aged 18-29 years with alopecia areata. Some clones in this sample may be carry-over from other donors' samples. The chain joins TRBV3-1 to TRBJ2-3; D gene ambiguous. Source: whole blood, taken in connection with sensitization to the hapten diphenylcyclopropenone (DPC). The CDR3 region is CASSQEPLYTQYF. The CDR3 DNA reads TGTGCCAGCAGCCAAGAACCGCTCTATACGCAGTATTTT.